The rows below give T cell receptor beta chains drawn from one sample of a study of CD8+ T cells in alopecia areata. This table comes from immunoSEQ multiplex PCR, and its TCRdb copy is limited to in-frame clones, with some not included. This sample carries approximately 140,000 clones, about 88% of them seen once, and the ten largest clones take 13%. The sequencing used CD8+ T cells sorted from blood, collected at week 4, from a patient treated with tofacitinib. All receptors come from a human donor with alopecia areata. Both conserved end residues are part of each CDR3. D genes are given only for firm matches. Rows may omit the clone size; those that give it use once, few, many or a size class.

size,V,D,J,DNA,CDR3
NA,TRBV7-2,TRBD1,TRBJ2-7,TGTGCCAGCAGCTTCGACAGGGGCTCCTACGAGCAGTACTTC,CASSFDRGSYEQYF
NA,TRBV9,TRBD2,TRBJ2-3,TGTGCCAGCAGCGGGACTAGCGGGAATGCAGATACGCAGTATTTT,CASSGTSGNADTQYF
NA,TRBV5-6,NA,TRBJ2-2,TGTGCCAGCAGCTTGTCGGACTTCGCTGGCGGGGAGCTGTTTTTT,CASSLSDFAGGELFF
NA,TRBV12-5,NA,TRBJ2-3,TGTGCTAGTTGCCCTACAGTGATTTGCACAGATACGCAGTATTTT,CASCPTVICTDTQYF
NA,TRBV9,TRBD1,TRBJ2-1,TGTGCCAGCAGCGTAGCTGACAGGGGGTCTCGCAATGAGCAGTTCTTC,CASSVADRGSRNEQFF
few,TRBV11-2,TRBD2,TRBJ2-7,TGTGCCAGCAGCTTGGTAACTAGCGGAGAGGTGTACGAGCAGTACTTC,CASSLVTSGEVYEQYF
NA,TRBV5-4,TRBD2,TRBJ2-7,TGTGCCAGCAGCACCTCGGGGCGGGAGCACGAGCAGTACTTC,CASSTSGREHEQYF
NA,TRBV6-5,NA,TRBJ1-1,TGTGCCAGCAGTTACTCGTGGTCCACTGAAGCTTTCTTT,CASSYSWSTEAFF
NA,TRBV29-1,NA,TRBJ2-2,TGCAGCGTTCCCGGGACGGTGAACACCGGGGAGCTGTTTTTT,CSVPGTVNTGELFF
NA,TRBV4-1,NA,TRBJ2-5,TGCGCCAGCAGCCAAGTGCTCCCCACGGACTCACCCCAAGAGACCCAGTACTTC,CASSQVLPTDSPQETQYF
NA,TRBV27,NA,TRBJ2-1,TGTGCCAGCACCTCCCACAGTGTCCGCTTCAATGAGCAGTTCTTC,CASTSHSVRFNEQFF
few,TRBV7-9,NA,TRBJ2-5,TGTGCCAGCAGCCAAACCGACCAGCCACAAGAGACCCAGTACTTC,CASSQTDQPQETQYF
few,TRBV2,NA,TRBJ2-5,TGTGCCACCCATACAGGGTTCGCAGAGACCCAGTACTTC,CATHTGFAETQYF
NA,TRBV27,TRBD1,TRBJ2-7,TGTGCCAGCAGTTTATCAGTCAGGGGGCGAAACTACGAGCAGTACTTC,CASSLSVRGRNYEQYF
once,TRBV14,NA,TRBJ2-7,TGTGCCAGCAGCCAGACAAACTACGAGCAGTACTTC,CASSQTNYEQYF
NA,TRBV2,TRBD1,TRBJ2-7,TGTGCCAGCAGTCAAGTCGGGACAGGGGCCTACGAGCAGTACTTC,CASSQVGTGAYEQYF
NA,TRBV29-1,TRBD1,TRBJ1-1,TGCAGCGGGTCTCGGGTCGTCGGGACAGGGTCGGGGGTTAGGACTGAAGCTTTCTTT,CSGSRVVGTGSGVRTEAFF
NA,TRBV25-1,NA,TRBJ2-7,TGTGCCAGCAGTGGGGACGAGCAGTACTTC,CASSGDEQYF
NA,TRBV27,NA,TRBJ2-5,TGTGCCAGCAGTCTCCCAGGGGCCCCGAGGGAGACCCAGTACTTC,CASSLPGAPRETQYF
NA,TRBV29-1,NA,TRBJ2-7,TGCAGCGCCCGGGGAAGCGAGCAGTACTTC,CSARGSEQYF
NA,TRBV2,TRBD1,TRBJ1-5,TGTGCCAGCAGTGACCCCGGGACAGGGGGTCCTCAGCCCCAGCATTTT,CASSDPGTGGPQPQHF
NA,TRBV7-2,NA,TRBJ1-2,TGTGCCAGCTGGTTACCGAGCAGTTACAACTATGGCTACACCTTC,CASWLPSSYNYGYTF
NA,TRBV10-3,NA,TRBJ2-1,TGTGCCATCAGCGACAGTTACAATGAGCAGTTCTTC,CAISDSYNEQFF
NA,TRBV25-1,TRBD2,TRBJ2-3,TGTGCCAGCAGTGAAGTATTAGCGGGAGATACGCAGTATTTT,CASSEVLAGDTQYF
NA,TRBV11-1,NA,TRBJ2-1,TGTGCCAGCAGCTTAGGGGTCAATGAGCAGTTCTTC,CASSLGVNEQFF
NA,TRBV6-5,TRBD1,TRBJ1-1,TGTGCCAGCAGCACCGGGACAGGGTCTGAAGCTTTCTTT,CASSTGTGSEAFF
NA,TRBV7-9,NA,TRBJ2-1,TGTGCCAGCACCCCTCTCGACGGGGACAATGAGCAGTTCTTC,CASTPLDGDNEQFF
NA,TRBV6-5,NA,TRBJ2-3,TGTGCCAGCACTAAAGGCCAACTGGGAGATACGCAGTATTTT,CASTKGQLGDTQYF
NA,TRBV5-4,TRBD1,TRBJ2-2,TGTGCCAGCAGCTTGGGGACAGGTAACGCGAACACCGGGGAGCTGTTTTTT,CASSLGTGNANTGELFF
NA,TRBV5-1,TRBD1,TRBJ2-2,TGCGCCAGCAGCCCTACAGGGGGCTACCCCGGGGAGCTGTTTTTT,CASSPTGGYPGELFF
NA,TRBV2,NA,TRBJ2-7,TGTGCCAGCTTAGAAGTAGGGAGCGAGCAGTACTTC,CASLEVGSEQYF
NA,TRBV6-5,NA,TRBJ1-2,TGTGCCAGCGGCAAGGTCGTCTTC,CASGKVVF
NA,TRBV4-1,NA,TRBJ2-4,TGCGCCAGCAGCCGAGTGGCGGAGTCCAAAAACATTCAGTACTTC,CASSRVAESKNIQYF
NA,TRBV27,NA,TRBJ2-1,TGTGCCAGCACCTTCTCCGGGCCCTACAATGAGCAGTTCTTC,CASTFSGPYNEQFF
NA,TRBV6-1,NA,TRBJ1-1,TGTGCCAGCGGTAGTCGCACTGAAGCTTTCTTT,CASGSRTEAFF
NA,TRBV7-9,TRBD2,TRBJ2-7,TGTGCCTACGAATCCACTAGCGGAGACTCCTACGAGCAGTACTTC,CAYESTSGDSYEQYF
NA,TRBV2,NA,TRBJ1-1,TGTGCCAGCAGTGATGTGACGGCTTTCTTT,CASSDVTAFF
NA,TRBV5-1,NA,TRBJ1-1,TGCGCCAGCAGCTGGATTGAGACAAGTTCAACTGAAGCTTTCTTT,CASSWIETSSTEAFF
NA,TRBV29-1,NA,TRBJ2-7,TGCAGCGTTGAAGTAAGTAAGTCGGCACTCGAGCAGTACTTC,CSVEVSKSALEQYF
NA,TRBV19,NA,TRBJ2-3,TGTGCCAGTAGTATCGCGGCAGCCAGCACAGATACGCAGTATTTT,CASSIAAASTDTQYF
NA,TRBV6-5,NA,TRBJ2-4,TGTGCCAGCAGACTGGACTCAAGAAACATTCAGTACTTC,CASRLDSRNIQYF
NA,TRBV27,NA,TRBJ1-1,TGTGCCAGCTTTTCGACGGAGATGAACACTGAAGCTTTCTTT,CASFSTEMNTEAFF